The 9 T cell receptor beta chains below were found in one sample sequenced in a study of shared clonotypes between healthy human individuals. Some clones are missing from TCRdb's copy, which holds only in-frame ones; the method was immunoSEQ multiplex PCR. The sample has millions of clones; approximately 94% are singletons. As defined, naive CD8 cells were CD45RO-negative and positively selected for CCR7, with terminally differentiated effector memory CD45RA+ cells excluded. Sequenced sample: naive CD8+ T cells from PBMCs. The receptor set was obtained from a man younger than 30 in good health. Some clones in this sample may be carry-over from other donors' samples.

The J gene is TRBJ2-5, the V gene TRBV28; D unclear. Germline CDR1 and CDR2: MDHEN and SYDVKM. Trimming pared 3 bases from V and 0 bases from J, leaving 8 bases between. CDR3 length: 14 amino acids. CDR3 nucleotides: TGTGCCAGCAGTTTTCGGCGGTACCAAGAGACCCAGTACTTC. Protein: CASSFRRYQETQYF.

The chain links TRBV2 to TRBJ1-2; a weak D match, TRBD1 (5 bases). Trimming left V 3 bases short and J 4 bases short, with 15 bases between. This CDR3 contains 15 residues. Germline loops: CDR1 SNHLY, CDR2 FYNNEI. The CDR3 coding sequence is TGTGCCAGCAGTGATTCCGGACAATCGGCCTATGGCTACACCTTC. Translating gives CASSDSGQSAYGYTF.

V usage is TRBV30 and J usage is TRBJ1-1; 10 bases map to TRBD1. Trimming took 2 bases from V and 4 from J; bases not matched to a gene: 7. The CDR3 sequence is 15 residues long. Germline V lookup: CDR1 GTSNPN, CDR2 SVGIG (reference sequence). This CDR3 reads CAWSRDRGLGTEAFF. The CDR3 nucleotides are TGTGCCTGGAGTAGAGACAGGGGGCTTGGCACTGAAGCTTTCTTT. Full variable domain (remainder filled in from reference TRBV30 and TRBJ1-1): SQTIHQWPATLVQPVGSPLSLECTVEGTSNPNLYWYRQAAGRGLQLLFYSVGIGQISSEVPQNLSASRPQDRQFILSSKKLLLSDSGFYLCAWSRDRGLGTEAFFGQGTRLTVV.

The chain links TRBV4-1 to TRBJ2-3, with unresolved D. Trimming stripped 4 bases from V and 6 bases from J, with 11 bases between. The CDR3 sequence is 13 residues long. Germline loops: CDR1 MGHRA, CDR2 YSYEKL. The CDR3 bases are TGCGCCAGCAGCCCCCCCGGGCGGGATACGCAGTATTTT. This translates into CASSPPGRDTQYF.

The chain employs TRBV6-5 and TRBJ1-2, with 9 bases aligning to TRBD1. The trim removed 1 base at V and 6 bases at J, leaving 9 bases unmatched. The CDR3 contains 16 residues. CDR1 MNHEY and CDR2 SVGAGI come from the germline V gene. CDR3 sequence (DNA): TGTGCCAGCAGTTACTATCAACCGGGACAGGGTGATGGCTACACCTTC. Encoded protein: CASSYYQPGQGDGYTF.

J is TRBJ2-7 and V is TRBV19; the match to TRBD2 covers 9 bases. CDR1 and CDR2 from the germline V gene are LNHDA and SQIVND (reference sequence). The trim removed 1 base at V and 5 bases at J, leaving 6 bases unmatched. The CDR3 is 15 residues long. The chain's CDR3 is CASSIGSGSVNEQYF. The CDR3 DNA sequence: TGTGCCAGTAGTATAGGTAGCGGGAGTGTCAACGAGCAGTACTTC. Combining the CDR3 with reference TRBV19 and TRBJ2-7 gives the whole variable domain DGGITQSPKYLFRKEGQNVTLSCEQNLNHDAMYWYRQDPGQGLRLIYYSQIVNDFQKGDIAEGYSVSREKKESFPLTVTSAQKNPTAFYLCASSIGSGSVNEQYFGPGTRLTVT.

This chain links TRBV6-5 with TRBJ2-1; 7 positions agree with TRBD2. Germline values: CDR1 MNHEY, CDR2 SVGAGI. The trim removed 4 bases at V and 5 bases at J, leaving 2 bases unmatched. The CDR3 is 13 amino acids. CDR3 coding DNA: TGTGCCAGCAGTTGGGGGGGGAACAATGAGCAGTTCTTC. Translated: CASSWGGNNEQFF.

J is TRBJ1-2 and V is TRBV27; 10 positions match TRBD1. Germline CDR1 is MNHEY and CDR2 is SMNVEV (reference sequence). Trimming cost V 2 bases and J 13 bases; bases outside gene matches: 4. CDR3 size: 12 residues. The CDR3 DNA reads TGTGCCAGCAGTTTACAGGGACAGGGGAGCACCTTC. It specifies CASSLQGQGSTF.

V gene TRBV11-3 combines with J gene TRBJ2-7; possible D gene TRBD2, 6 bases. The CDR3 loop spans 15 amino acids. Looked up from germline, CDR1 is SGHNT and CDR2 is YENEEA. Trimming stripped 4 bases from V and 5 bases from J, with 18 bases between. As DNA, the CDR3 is TGTGCCAGCAGCTCCCGGGACTCTGGGTTACACGAGCAGTACTTC. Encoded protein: CASSSRDSGLHEQYF.